The 13 T cell receptor beta chains listed next were all sequenced from one sample in a study of CD8 T cells in ankylosing spondylitis. TCRdb ran MiXCR on the 5' RACE reads and lists one entry per CDR3 protein. The sample has roughly 240,000 distinct CDR3 sequences; around 8% are singletons. Sequenced: blood, either unsorted or a sorted T cell fraction (not recorded which). These receptor sequences come from a female donor with ankylosing spondylitis or in good health (not recorded which).

This clonotype came up many times. The V gene is TRBV20-1, the J gene TRBJ1-4; TRBD1 matches 9 bases. Germline V lookup: CDR1 DFQATT, CDR2 SNEGSKA (reference sequence). Trimming took 4 bases from V and 10 from J; bases not matched to a gene: 13. This CDR3 spans 15 amino acids. Written as DNA, the CDR3 is TGCAGTGCTACCCAGGGACAGGGTATCAGGGGAAAACTGTTTTTT. This codes for CSATQGQGIRGKLFF.

This clonotype appeared many times. The V gene is TRBV4-3, the J gene TRBJ2-2, with a possible D match to TRBD1 (6 bases). V was shortened by 8 bases and J by 4 bases, with 8 bases between the two germline ends. Germline CDR1 is LGHNA and CDR2 is YSLEER. The CDR3 extends over 12 amino acids. The CDR3: CASRTATGELFF. The CDR3, as DNA: TGCGCCAGCCGGACAGCCACCGGGGAGCTGTTTTTT.

This clonotype has ten or more counts. V and J are TRBV5-1 and TRBJ2-1, with 8 bases matching TRBD2. CDR1 and CDR2 from the germline V gene are SGHRS and YFSETQ. The V segment lost 4 bases and the J segment 5 bases; nucleotides outside the gene matches: 11. This CDR3 contains 16 residues. The DNA for the CDR3 is TGCGCCAGCAGCCCCCGCGCGGGCGGGAGGAACAATGAGCAGTTCTTC. Protein: CASSPRAGGRNNEQFF.

This clonotype has ten or more counts. The V gene is TRBV5-1, the J gene TRBJ2-2, with D possibly TRBD1 on 5 matching bases. The CDR3 length is 15 residues. Looked up from germline, CDR1 is SGHRS and CDR2 is YFSETQ. The V gene lost 7 bases and the J gene lost 0 bases, with 13 bases spanning the gap. CDR3: CASGDSVSNTGELFF. In DNA form, the CDR3 reads TGCGCCAGCGGCGACAGCGTCTCGAACACCGGGGAGCTGTTTTTT.

This clonotype was seen ten or more times. The rearrangement links TRBV11-2 to TRBJ2-1, with D possibly TRBD1 on 6 matching bases. Trimming pared 3 bases from V and 8 bases from J, leaving 23 bases between. The CDR3 is made up of 17 amino acids. The germline V gene encodes CDR1 SGHAT and CDR2 FQNNGV. CDR3 in amino acids: CASSLGMGTKRSDEQFF. CDR3 nucleotides: TGTGCCAGCAGCTTGGGGATGGGGACAAAAAGGAGCGATGAGCAGTTCTTC.

The chain combines TRBV18 with TRBJ2-7; the match to TRBD2 covers 11 bases. V was pared by 2 bases and J by 6 bases, with 9 bases of the junction left unmatched. Germline V gene lookup returns CDR1 KGHSH and CDR2 LQKENI. The CDR3 contains 16 residues. The CDR3 coding sequence is TGTGCCAGCTCACCAGTCACTAGCGGGAGATTTGGCGAGCAGTACTTC. This codes for CASSPVTSGRFGEQYF. The full variable domain, in which reference TRBV18 and TRBJ2-7 provide the parts outside the CDR3, is NAGVMQNPRHLVRRRGQEARLRCSPMKGHSHVYWYRQLPEEGLKFMVYLQKENIIDESGMPKERFSAEFPKEGPSILRIQQVVRGDSAAYFCASSPVTSGRFGEQYFGPGTRLTVT.

This clonotype was detected many times. This sequence joins TRBV5-1 and TRBJ2-1, with D maybe TRBD1 (6 bases). Germline V gene data show CDR1 as SGHRS and CDR2 as YFSETQ. Trimming took 1 base from V and 9 from J, leaving 17 bases between them. This CDR3 is 15 amino acids long. The CDR3 loop is CASSLSLGATGEQFF. The CDR3 nucleotides read TGCGCCAGCAGCTTGTCCTTGGGGGCAACGGGTGAGCAGTTCTTC.

This clonotype was seen a few times. The chain employs TRBV7-2 and TRBJ2-7; TRBD1 agrees at 7 bases. Germline CDR1 and CDR2: SGHTA and FQGNSA. The V gene end was trimmed by 0 bases and the J gene end by 2 bases; junction bases not matched to a gene: 4. The CDR3 sequence is 15 residues long. The CDR3 here is CASSLAGTETYEQYF. CDR3 DNA sequence: TGTGCCAGCAGCTTAGCTGGGACAGAGACCTACGAGCAGTACTTC.

This clonotype was detected many times. This chain uses TRBV12-3 or TRBV12-4 with TRBJ2-7, with 8 positions matching TRBD2. The CDR3 runs to 14 residues. Trimming cost V 5 bases and J 3 bases; bases outside gene matches: 6. The CDR3, as DNA: TGTGCCAGCAGTCCCCGCGGGGGGATCTACGAGCAGTACTTC. It is translated as CASSPRGGIYEQYF.

The chain joins TRBV7-2 to TRBJ2-3, with a tentative D call TRBD2 (5 bases). The V and J ends lost 1 base and 6 bases respectively, with 11 bases between them. The CDR3 length is 14 residues. In germline, CDR1 is SGHTA, CDR2 FQGNSA. CDR3 DNA sequence: TGTGCCAGCAGCTTAGGGTTTAGAGGGGATACGCAGTATTTT. The encoded protein is CASSLGFRGDTQYF.

This clonotype was seen ten or more times. CDR3 region: CASRRNRGFTGELFF. In DNA form, the CDR3 reads TGTGCCAGCAGAAGAAACAGGGGATTCACCGGGGAGCTGTTTTTT. The rearrangement links TRBV27 to TRBJ2-2; the match to TRBD1 covers 7 bases. Per the germline V gene, CDR1 is MNHEY and CDR2 is SMNVEV (reference sequence). The junction had 8 bases not matched to a gene; V was cut back by 6 bases and J by 4 bases. This CDR3 comprises 15 residues.

A word on this clonotype: This may be a read error, as it is one base from a much larger clone. J is TRBJ2-1 and V is TRBV6-1, with 11 bases matching TRBD2. This CDR3 region has 17 residues. The V gene's germline CDR1 is MNHNS and CDR2 SASEGT. CDR3 amino acids: CASSRPTSGISYNGQFF. CDR3 bases: TGTGCCAGCAGTAGACCGACTAGCGGGATCTCCTACAATGGGCAGTTCTTC.

This clonotype was detected ten times or more. V gene TRBV11-2 combines with J gene TRBJ2-2; 11 nucleotides agree with TRBD2. Germline CDR1 is SGHAT and CDR2 is FQNNGV. V lost 3 bases to trimming and J lost 4 bases; unmatched junction nucleotides: 10. The CDR3 length is 18 residues. The CDR3 region is CASSFGRRTSGSTGELFF. DNA for the CDR3: TGTGCCAGCAGCTTTGGCAGAAGGACTAGCGGGTCCACCGGGGAGCTGTTTTTT.